This paragraph covers one T cell receptor beta chain sequence. The antigen this receptor binds is unknown. No much larger clone is present one base from it, and per-base qualities are unavailable. This sample is drawn from a study of regulatory T cells in long-lasting Graves disease (dated by TCRdb to the early 2020s). With regard to the full study: Persistent Graves' disease was defined as antithyroid drug treatment for over 5 years with persistently positive TSH receptor autoantibodies. In the clinical cohort, patients with persistent Graves' disease had used antithyroid drugs for an average of about 10.3 years. A total of approximately 35 samples were covered by TCR sequencing, comprising approximately 13 persistent and 20 or so newly diagnosed Graves' disease patients. Patients with persistent Graves' disease were compared with patients with newly diagnosed Graves' disease using TCR sequencing and RNA sequencing of peripheral blood. The study was conducted in China and was registered as a clinical trial. Here is what the overall study found, with its caveats: Persistent Graves' disease patients showed lower TCR Shannon entropy and fewer highly expanded clones than newly diagnosed patients, suggesting clonal expansion. The small sample size was acknowledged by the authors as a limitation that may reduce accuracy. Sequencing and analysis were limited to the TCR beta chain. Patients with persistent disease shared more public clonotypes (approximately 2,500) than newly diagnosed patients did (nearly 1,000). Only peripheral blood was studied, because thyroid tissue, the primary lesion, was inaccessible. TRBV28, TRBJ1-2 and TRBJ2-5 were preferentially used in persistent disease, while TRBV20-1 and TRBJ2-1 were favored in newly diagnosed disease.

The time point label, as the study defines it: persistent/refractory GD, antithyroid drugs over 5 years with positive TRAb. For both TCR sequencing and RNA sequencing, RNA was extracted from PBMCs in TRIzol. Graves' disease was diagnosed according to American Thyroid Association guidelines. Recruitment of patients was carried out at an endocrinology department in Xi'an, China. Each patient gave about 8.1 milliliters of peripheral blood, collected in an EDTA anticoagulant tube. PBMCs were isolated by Ficoll Paque Plus density gradient separation without further T cell sorting. An Agilent 2100 Bioanalyzer and agarose gel were used to assess RNA quality, and a NanoDrop 2000 was used to measure RNA concentration. At the junction V is shortened by 0 bases and J by 2 bases, with 13 bases in between. The germline V gene (reference sequence) sets CDR1 to LGHDT and CDR2 to YNNKEL. The CDR3 has 16 amino acids, counting the end cysteine and phenylalanine. Only the CDR3 DNA is retained, 48 bases long and in frame from the first base.

Receptors were amplified or captured by multiplex PCR. Sequencer: Illumina HiSeq 4000. iRepertoire HTBI primers and Arm-PCR amplification of CDR3 regions were used to construct TCR beta libraries. Before sequencing, the PCR products underwent gel purification. The original pipeline was this. Gene usage analysis of CDR3 amino acid clonotypes relied on the roughly 60 TRBV and 14 TRBJ segments identified across samples. COPE and FqMerger were used to merge filtered high-quality paired reads into contigs. Contigs were aligned with BLAST to IMGT TRBV, TRBD and TRBJ reference genes, and CDR3 was defined per IMGT. Highly expanded clones were defined as clonotypes with a frequency above 0.1%. Repertoire diversity was measured by Shannon entropy, and V-J evenness by the Gini coefficient. A clonotype was considered public if more than one individual shared it. TCRdb trimmed public reads at Q25 via fastp, called clones via MiXCR and kept in-frame beta chains. CDR3 protein sequences are deduplicated, and each keeps its most common genes and DNA. These V and J calls are TCRdb output, not the study's own analysis. The table for this sample lists about 470,000 distinct CDR3 sequences; less than 25% of them were counted only once. The ten most abundant clones make up over 7.5% of the sample.

This clonotype was obtained from a female donor with Graves disease. The chain joins TRBV3-1 to TRBJ2-5; the D gene cannot be named for sure. Sequenced here: peripheral blood mononuclear cells (PBMCs), sampled when the disease was refractory, from a patient treated with antithyroid drugs. This receptor carries the CDR3 CASSQDWVGGQETQYF. The sequenced DNA: TGTGCCAGCAGCCAAGATTGGGTGGGCGGTCAAGAGACCCAGTACTTC.